This TCR beta chain is from a study of shared clonotypes between healthy human individuals. Turning to the study itself: Ranging from 18 to 49 in age, donors were a couple of women and a few men. Each donor's CD8 memory used one plate, CD8 naive two, each CD4 subset three.

V lost 5 bases and J 3 bases, leaving 14 bases between the germline ends. Per germline, CDR1 SQVTM and CDR2 ANQGSEA. The CDR3 loop spans 14 amino acids. Sequenced by immunoSEQ multiplex PCR; TCRdb stores in-frame clones only, minus some. Here the sample spans about 1,500,000 clones, approximately 97% being singletons. The source material was naive CD4+ T cells sorted from blood. Subset noted: CD45RA+ positively selected. V is TRBV29-1 and J is TRBJ1-5, with D tentatively TRBD1 (6 bases). The receptor comes from a man aged 30-40 years in good health. CDR3 protein: CSVLAGDFNQPQHF. The DNA for the CDR3 is TGCAGCGTTTTAGCAGGGGATTTCAATCAGCCCCAGCATTTT.